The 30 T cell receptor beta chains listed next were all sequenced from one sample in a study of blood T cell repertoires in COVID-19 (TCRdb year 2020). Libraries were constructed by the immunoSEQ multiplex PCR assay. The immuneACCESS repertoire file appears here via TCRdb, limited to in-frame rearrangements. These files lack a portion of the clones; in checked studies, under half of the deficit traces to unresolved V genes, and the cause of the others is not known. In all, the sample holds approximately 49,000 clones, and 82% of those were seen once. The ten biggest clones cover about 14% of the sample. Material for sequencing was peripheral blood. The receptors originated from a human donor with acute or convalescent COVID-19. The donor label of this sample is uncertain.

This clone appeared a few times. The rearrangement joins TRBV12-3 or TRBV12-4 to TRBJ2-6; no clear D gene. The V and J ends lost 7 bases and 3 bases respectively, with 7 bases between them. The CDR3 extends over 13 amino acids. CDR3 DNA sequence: TGTGCCAGCATGTACAGTGGGGCCAACGTCCTGACTTTC. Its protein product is CASMYSGANVLTF.

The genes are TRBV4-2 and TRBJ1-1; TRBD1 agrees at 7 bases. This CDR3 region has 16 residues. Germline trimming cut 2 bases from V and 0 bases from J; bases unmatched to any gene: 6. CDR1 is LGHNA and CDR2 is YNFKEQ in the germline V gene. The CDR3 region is CASSQQTGQLNTEAFF. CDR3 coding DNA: TGTGCCAGCAGCCAACAGACGGGACAGCTGAACACTGAAGCTTTCTTT.

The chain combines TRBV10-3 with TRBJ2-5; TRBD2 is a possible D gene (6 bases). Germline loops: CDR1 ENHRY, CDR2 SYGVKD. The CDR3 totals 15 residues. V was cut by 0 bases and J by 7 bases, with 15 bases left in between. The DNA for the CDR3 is TGTGCCATCAGTGAGTCACCCGGGACTGGAGGGACCCAGTACTTC. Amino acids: CAISESPGTGGTQYF.

The CDR3 DNA follows: TGTGCCAGCAGCGTAGGCGGGGTTGGCACAGATACGCAGTATTTT. Translation gives CASSVGGVGTDTQYF. The rearrangement joins TRBV9 to TRBJ2-3; TRBD2 might be the D (6 bases). V dropped 0 bases and J dropped 1 base, with 9 bases sitting between them. The CDR3 totals 15 residues. Germline V lookup: CDR1 SGDLS, CDR2 YYNGEE.

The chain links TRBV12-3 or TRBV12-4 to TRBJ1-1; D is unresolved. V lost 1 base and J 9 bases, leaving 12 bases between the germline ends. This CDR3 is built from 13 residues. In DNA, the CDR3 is TGTGCCAGCAGTTTAGGGATGGCAGCGAAAGCTTTCTTT. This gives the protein CASSLGMAAKAFF.

The CDR3 loop reads CASSLNGGRAGTDTQYF. CDR3 bases: TGCGCCAGCAGCTTGAACGGTGGGAGGGCCGGCACAGATACGCAGTATTTT. The chain couples TRBV5-1 to TRBJ2-3; 7 positions agree with TRBD2. The J segment lost 1 base and the V segment lost 1 base, leaving 9 bases of the junction unmatched. This CDR3 has 17 amino acids. Looked up from germline, CDR1 is SGHRS and CDR2 is YFSETQ.

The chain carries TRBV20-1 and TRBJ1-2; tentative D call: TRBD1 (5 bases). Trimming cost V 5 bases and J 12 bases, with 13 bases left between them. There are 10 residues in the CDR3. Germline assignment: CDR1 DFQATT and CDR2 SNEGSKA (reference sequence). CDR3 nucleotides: TGCAGTGCTTTCGACAGCGTTAACACCTTC. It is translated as CSAFDSVNTF.

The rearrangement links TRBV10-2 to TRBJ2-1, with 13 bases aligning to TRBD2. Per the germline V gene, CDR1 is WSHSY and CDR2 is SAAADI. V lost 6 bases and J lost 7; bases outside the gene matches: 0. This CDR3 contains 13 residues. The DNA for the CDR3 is TGCGCCAGCAGGACTAGCGGGAGGAATGAGCAGTTCTTC. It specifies CASRTSGRNEQFF.

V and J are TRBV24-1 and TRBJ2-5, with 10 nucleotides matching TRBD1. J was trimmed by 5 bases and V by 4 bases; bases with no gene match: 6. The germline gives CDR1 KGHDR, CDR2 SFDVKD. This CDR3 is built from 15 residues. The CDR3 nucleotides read TGTGCCACCAGTGACCAGGACAGGGGGTTGGAGACCCAGTACTTC. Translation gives CATSDQDRGLETQYF.

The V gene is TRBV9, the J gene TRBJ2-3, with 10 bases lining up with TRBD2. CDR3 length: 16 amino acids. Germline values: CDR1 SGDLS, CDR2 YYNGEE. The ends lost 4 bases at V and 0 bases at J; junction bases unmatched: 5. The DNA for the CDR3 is TGTGCCAGCAGCATACTAGCGGGGTTTAGCACAGATACGCAGTATTTT. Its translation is CASSILAGFSTDTQYF.

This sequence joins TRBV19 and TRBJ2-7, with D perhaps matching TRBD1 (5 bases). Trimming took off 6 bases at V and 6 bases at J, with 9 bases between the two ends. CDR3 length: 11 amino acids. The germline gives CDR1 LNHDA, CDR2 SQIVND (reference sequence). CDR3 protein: CASRRGFEQYF. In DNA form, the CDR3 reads TGTGCCAGTAGAAGGGGTTTCGAGCAGTACTTC.

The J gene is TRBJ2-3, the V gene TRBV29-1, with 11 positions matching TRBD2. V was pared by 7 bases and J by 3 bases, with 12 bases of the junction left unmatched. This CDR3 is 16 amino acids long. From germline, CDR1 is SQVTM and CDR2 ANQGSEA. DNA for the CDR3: TGCAGCGCCGTAGATAGCGGGAGGGCCGGTACAGATACGCAGTATTTT. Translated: CSAVDSGRAGTDTQYF.

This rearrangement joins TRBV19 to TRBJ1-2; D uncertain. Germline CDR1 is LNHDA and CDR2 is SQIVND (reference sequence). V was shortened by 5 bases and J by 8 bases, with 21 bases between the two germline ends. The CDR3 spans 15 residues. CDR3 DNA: TGTGCCAGTAGTGGAGGTAGCCGTAATTGGAACGGCTACACCTTC. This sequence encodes CASSGGSRNWNGYTF.

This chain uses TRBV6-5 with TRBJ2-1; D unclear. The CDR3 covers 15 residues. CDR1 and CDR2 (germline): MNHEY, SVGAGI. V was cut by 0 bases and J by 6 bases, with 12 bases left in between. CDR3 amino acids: CASSYSGPSLNEQFF. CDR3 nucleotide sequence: TGTGCCAGCAGTTACTCGGGCCCCTCCCTCAATGAGCAGTTCTTC.

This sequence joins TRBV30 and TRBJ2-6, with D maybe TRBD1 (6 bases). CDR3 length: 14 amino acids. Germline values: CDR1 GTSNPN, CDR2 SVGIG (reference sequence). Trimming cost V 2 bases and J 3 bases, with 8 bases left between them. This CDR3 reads CAWSRGYGANVLTF. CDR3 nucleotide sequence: TGTGCCTGGAGTAGGGGGTATGGGGCCAACGTCCTGACTTTC.

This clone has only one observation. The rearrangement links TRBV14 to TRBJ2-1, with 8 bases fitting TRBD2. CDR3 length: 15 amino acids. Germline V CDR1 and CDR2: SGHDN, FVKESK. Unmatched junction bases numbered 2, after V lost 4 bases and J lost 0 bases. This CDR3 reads CASSRTSPSYNEQFF. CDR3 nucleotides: TGTGCCAGCAGCCGGACTAGCCCCTCCTACAATGAGCAGTTCTTC.

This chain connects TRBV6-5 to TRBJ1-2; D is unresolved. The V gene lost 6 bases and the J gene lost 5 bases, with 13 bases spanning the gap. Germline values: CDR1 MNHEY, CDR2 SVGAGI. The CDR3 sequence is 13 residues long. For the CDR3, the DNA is TGTGCCAGCAGGTCCGGGTCCCCATATGGCTACACCTTC. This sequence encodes CASRSGSPYGYTF.

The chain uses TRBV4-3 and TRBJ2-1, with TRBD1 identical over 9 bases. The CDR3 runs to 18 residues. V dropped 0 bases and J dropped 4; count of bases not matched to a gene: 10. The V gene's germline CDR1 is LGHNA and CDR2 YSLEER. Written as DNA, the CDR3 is TGCGCCAGCAGCCAAGAATTTGGAGGGACAGGGCGATACAATGAGCAGTTCTTC. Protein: CASSQEFGGTGRYNEQFF.

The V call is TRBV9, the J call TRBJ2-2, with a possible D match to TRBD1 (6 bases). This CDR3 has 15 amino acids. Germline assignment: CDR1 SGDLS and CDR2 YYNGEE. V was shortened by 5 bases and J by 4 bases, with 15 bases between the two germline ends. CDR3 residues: CASRATPGATGELFF. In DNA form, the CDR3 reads TGTGCCAGCAGAGCCACCCCAGGGGCCACCGGGGAGCTGTTTTTT. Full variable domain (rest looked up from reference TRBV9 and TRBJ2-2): DSGVTQTPKHLITATGQRVTLRCSPRSGDLSVYWYQQSLDQGLQFLIQYYNGEERAKGNILERFSAQQFPDLHSELNLSSLELGDSALYFCASRATPGATGELFFGEGSRLTVL.

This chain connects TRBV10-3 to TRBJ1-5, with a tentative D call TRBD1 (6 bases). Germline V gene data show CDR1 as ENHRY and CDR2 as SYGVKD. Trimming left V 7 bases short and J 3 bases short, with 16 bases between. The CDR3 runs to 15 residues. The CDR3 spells CAIKESQGSNQPQHF. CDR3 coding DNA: TGTGCCATCAAAGAATCACAGGGTTCCAATCAGCCCCAGCATTTT.

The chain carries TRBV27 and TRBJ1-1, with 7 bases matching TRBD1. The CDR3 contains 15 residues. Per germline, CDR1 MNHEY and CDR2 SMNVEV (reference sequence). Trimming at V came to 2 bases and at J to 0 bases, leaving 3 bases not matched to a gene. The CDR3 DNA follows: TGTGCCAGCAGTTTACAGGGGGAGGTGAACACTGAAGCTTTCTTT. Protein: CASSLQGEVNTEAFF.

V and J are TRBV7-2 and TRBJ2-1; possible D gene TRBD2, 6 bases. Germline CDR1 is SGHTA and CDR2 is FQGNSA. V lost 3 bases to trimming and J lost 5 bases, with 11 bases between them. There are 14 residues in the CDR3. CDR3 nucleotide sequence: TGTGCCAGCAGCTTCCGGGACTTCAACAATGAGCAGTTCTTC. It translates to CASSFRDFNNEQFF. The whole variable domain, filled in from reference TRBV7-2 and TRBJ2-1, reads GAGVSQSPSNKVTEKGKDVELRCDPISGHTALYWYRQSLGQGLEFLIYFQGNSAPDKSGLPSDRFSAERTGGSVSTLTIQRTQQEDSAVYLCASSFRDFNNEQFFGPGTRLTVL.

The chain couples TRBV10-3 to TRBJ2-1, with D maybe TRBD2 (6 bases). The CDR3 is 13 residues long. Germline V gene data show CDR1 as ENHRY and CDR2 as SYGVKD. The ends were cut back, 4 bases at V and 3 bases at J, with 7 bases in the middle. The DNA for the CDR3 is TGTGCCATCAGTGCGGGGGACTACAATGAGCAGTTCTTC. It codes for CAISAGDYNEQFF.

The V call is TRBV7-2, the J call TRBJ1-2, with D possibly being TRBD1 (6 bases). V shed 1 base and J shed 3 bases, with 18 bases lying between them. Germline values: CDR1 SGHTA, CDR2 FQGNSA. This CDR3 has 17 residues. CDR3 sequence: CASSLVQGTLLDYGYTF. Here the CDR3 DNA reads TGTGCCAGCAGCTTAGTCCAGGGGACGTTGTTGGACTATGGCTACACCTTC.

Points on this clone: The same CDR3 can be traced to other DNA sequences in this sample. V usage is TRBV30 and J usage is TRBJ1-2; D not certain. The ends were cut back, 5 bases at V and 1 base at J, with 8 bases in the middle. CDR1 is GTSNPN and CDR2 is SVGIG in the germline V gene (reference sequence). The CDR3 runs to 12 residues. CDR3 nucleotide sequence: TGTGCCTGGGCCCGCGGTAACTATGGCTACACCTTC. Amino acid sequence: CAWARGNYGYTF.

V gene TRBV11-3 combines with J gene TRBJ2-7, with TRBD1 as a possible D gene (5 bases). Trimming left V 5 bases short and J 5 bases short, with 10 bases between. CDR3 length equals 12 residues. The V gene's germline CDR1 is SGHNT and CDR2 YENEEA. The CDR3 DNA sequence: TGTGCCAGCAGCCCCCGGACAAACGAGCAGTACTTC. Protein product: CASSPRTNEQYF.

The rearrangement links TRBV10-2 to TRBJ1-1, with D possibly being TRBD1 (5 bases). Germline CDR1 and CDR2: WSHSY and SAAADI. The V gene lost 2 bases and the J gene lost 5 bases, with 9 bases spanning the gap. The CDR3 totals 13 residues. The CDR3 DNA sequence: TGCGCCAGCAGTGAGCCAGGGAAAACTGAAGCTTTCTTT. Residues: CASSEPGKTEAFF.

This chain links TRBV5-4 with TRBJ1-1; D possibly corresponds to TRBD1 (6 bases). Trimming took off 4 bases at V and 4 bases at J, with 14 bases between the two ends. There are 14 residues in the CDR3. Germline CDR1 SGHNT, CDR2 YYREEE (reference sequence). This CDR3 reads CASSTQNRATEAFF. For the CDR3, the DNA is TGTGCCAGCAGCACCCAAAACAGGGCCACTGAAGCTTTCTTT. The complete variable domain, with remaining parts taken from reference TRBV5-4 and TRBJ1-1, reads ETGVTQSPTHLIKTRGQQVTLRCSSQSGHNTVSWYQQALGQGPQFIFQYYREEENGRGNFPPRFSGLQFPNYSSELNVNALELDDSALYLCASSTQNRATEAFFGQGTRLTVV.

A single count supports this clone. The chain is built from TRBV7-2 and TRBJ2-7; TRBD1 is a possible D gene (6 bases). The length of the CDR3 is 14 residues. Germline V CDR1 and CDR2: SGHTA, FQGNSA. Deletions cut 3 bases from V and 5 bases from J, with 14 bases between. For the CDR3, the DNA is TGTGCCAGCAGCTTGATGGGCCCAGGGGACGAGCAGTACTTC. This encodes CASSLMGPGDEQYF. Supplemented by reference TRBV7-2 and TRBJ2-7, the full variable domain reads GAGVSQSPSNKVTEKGKDVELRCDPISGHTALYWYRQSLGQGLEFLIYFQGNSAPDKSGLPSDRFSAERTGGSVSTLTIQRTQQEDSAVYLCASSLMGPGDEQYFGPGTRLTVT.

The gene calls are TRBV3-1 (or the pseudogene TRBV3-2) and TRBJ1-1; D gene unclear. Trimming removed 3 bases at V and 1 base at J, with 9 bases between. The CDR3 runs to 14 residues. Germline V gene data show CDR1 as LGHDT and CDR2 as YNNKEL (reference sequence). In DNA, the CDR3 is TGTGCCAGCAGCCAGCAGGCGGGGAACACTGAAGCTTTCTTT. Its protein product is CASSQQAGNTEAFF.